What follows describes a single T cell receptor (beta chain). Its specificity is not known. Repertoires were generated with immunoSEQ multiplex PCR, while TCRdb's copy carries only in-frame clones and drops some. The data show 55,000 to 65,000 clones, with roughly three quarters seen just once and roughly 5.2% held by the top ten. Second-dose intervals near 4 or 12 weeks were combined. This sample stems from a study of T cell responses to AZD1222 COVID-19 vaccine. General observations from the study: With dominance at 160-218 and 743-854, vaccine-associated CD4 TCRs spanned spike. It should be noted that donors were predominantly white British and more often female, and clonal diversity was possibly underestimated. Sampling that yielded the repertoires occurred only after the peak T cell response.

The source was peripheral blood, collected 28 days after the second AZD1222 dose. The source is an adult who received the AZD1222 COVID-19 vaccine.

This chain's CDR3 is CASSDGLAAPYNEQFF. CDR3 in DNA: TGTGCCAGCAGCGACGGACTAGCGGCCCCCTACAATGAGCAGTTCTTC. The chain couples TRBV9 to TRBJ2-1, with 10 bases aligning to TRBD2. Trimming cost V 3 bases and J 2 bases; bases outside gene matches: 5. CDR1 and CDR2 (germline): SGDLS, YYNGEE. CDR3 size: 16 residues.